Following are 32 T cell receptor beta chains from one sample sequenced in a study of PD-1 blockade in classical Hodgkin lymphoma. The assay was immunoSEQ multiplex PCR, and TCRdb's table has in-frame clones only and misses some. The table has tens of thousands of clones, roughly nine tenths seen once. Each patient experienced a relapse that followed autologous stem cell transplantation, and brentuximab vedotin exposure varied. The source material was peripheral blood mononuclear cells (PBMCs), sampled at baseline. The receptor set was obtained from a human donor with classical Hodgkin lymphoma.

This clone was observed once. This rearrangement joins TRBV5-6 to TRBJ1-6; 9 bases are shared with TRBD1. The CDR3 is 15 residues long. V lost 5 bases to trimming and J lost 9 bases; unmatched junction nucleotides: 9. Germline lookup yields CDR1 SGHDT and CDR2 YYEEEE. The CDR3 sequence is CASRSGQGVTSPLHF. In DNA form, the CDR3 reads TGTGCCAGCAGATCGGGACAGGGTGTTACTTCACCCCTCCACTTT.

The J gene is TRBJ2-2, the V gene TRBV5-6, with 8 nucleotides matching TRBD2. Germline loops: CDR1 SGHDT, CDR2 YYEEEE. V dropped 4 bases and J dropped 6; count of bases not matched to a gene: 11. This CDR3 has 16 residues. The CDR3 sequence is CASSPGGAAVAGELFF. In DNA, the CDR3 is TGTGCCAGCAGCCCCGGGGGGGCCGCCGTGGCCGGGGAGCTGTTTTTT.

The rearrangement uses TRBV5-1 and TRBJ1-3; no reliable D call. V dropped 4 bases and J dropped 1 base, with 12 bases sitting between them. Germline assignment: CDR1 SGHRS and CDR2 YFSETQ. The CDR3 is 15 residues long. CDR3 loop: CASSDTVRSGNTIYF. The CDR3 nucleotides are TGCGCCAGCAGCGATACAGTTAGATCTGGAAACACCATATATTTT.

This chain links TRBV11-2 with TRBJ2-7, with D tentatively TRBD2 (5 bases). The CDR3 length is 14 residues. The V and J ends lost 5 bases and 2 bases respectively, with 13 bases between them. The germline V gene has CDR1 SGHAT and CDR2 FQNNGV. DNA of the CDR3: TGTGCCAGCAGCATAGCTACGGGGACCTACGAGCAGTACTTC. Translating it yields CASSIATGTYEQYF.

This clone has a single count. The CDR3: CASTQSPQGRGYTF. In DNA, the CDR3 is TGTGCCAGCACCCAAAGTCCCCAGGGCCGGGGCTACACCTTC. The V call is TRBV28, the J call TRBJ1-2, with a tentative D call TRBD1 (5 bases). Germline CDR1 is MDHEN and CDR2 is SYDVKM. This CDR3 contains 14 residues. The V end lost 7 bases, the J end lost 8 bases, and 20 bases lay between the germline ends.

The chain employs TRBV5-6 and TRBJ1-2; D uncertain. The germline V gene encodes CDR1 SGHDT and CDR2 YYEEEE. The V gene lost 0 bases and the J gene lost 8 bases, with 14 bases spanning the gap. The CDR3 runs 14 residues. CDR3 region: CASSLGHLSEGYTF. In DNA form, the CDR3 reads TGTGCCAGCAGCTTGGGACATCTTTCGGAAGGCTACACCTTC.

V gene TRBV4-1 combines with J gene TRBJ2-5, with a weak D call TRBD1 (5 bases). CDR3 length equals 17 residues. Germline CDR1 reads MGHRA; CDR2 reads YSYEKL. V was clipped by 3 bases and J by 3 bases, with 20 bases between them. In nucleotides, the CDR3 is TGCGCCAGCAGCCAGGCTTCAGGGCGAAGGTGGGAAGAGACCCAGTACTTC. Protein: CASSQASGRRWEETQYF.

Note on this clone: One junction end does not reproduce the germline sequence, and a read error may be involved. This chain links TRBV7-7 with TRBJ2-1; D call uncertain. The CDR3 length is 13 residues. Germline V CDR1 and CDR2: SSHAT, FNYEAQ (reference sequence). The CDR3: CASSLSQSNEQFF. The CDR3 bases are TGTGCTAGCAGCTTATCTCAATCCAATGAGCAGTTCTTC.

The chain is built from TRBV18 and TRBJ1-1, with D maybe TRBD1 (6 bases). The V and J ends lost 4 bases and 3 bases respectively, with 12 bases between them. The CDR3 spans 14 residues. Per the germline V gene, CDR1 is KGHSH and CDR2 is LQKENI. The CDR3, as DNA: TGTGCCAGCTCACGGGGGGCGGGTGACACTGAAGCTTTCTTT. Its translation: CASSRGAGDTEAFF.

The rearrangement links TRBV27 to TRBJ1-2; unclear D gene. The germline V gene encodes CDR1 MNHEY and CDR2 SMNVEV (reference sequence). The CDR3 extends over 13 amino acids. The V gene lost 5 bases and the J gene lost 7 bases, with 14 bases spanning the gap. The CDR3 spells CASSTLTGFGYTF. Here the CDR3 DNA reads TGTGCCAGCAGTACCCTCACGGGTTTTGGCTACACCTTC.

The chain joins TRBV5-1 to TRBJ1-4; TRBD1 is a possible D gene (5 bases). Trimming stripped 0 bases from V and 5 bases from J, with 8 bases between. Germline V gene sequence: CDR1 SGHRS, CDR2 YFSETQ. This CDR3 spans 14 amino acids. The CDR3 loop reads CASSLGQINEKLFF. CDR3 DNA sequence: TGCGCCAGCAGCTTGGGACAGATAAATGAAAAACTGTTTTTT.

This chain joins TRBV13 and TRBJ2-7, with 10 bases lining up with TRBD2. The trim removed 3 bases at V and 0 bases at J, leaving 8 bases unmatched. Germline V lookup: CDR1 PRHDT, CDR2 FYEKMQ (reference sequence). The CDR3 covers 17 residues. CDR3 nucleotides: TGTGCCAGCAGCTTTAGAGCGGGGGGGATAAGCTCCTACGAGCAGTACTTC. The encoded protein is CASSFRAGGISSYEQYF.

The V call is TRBV27, the J call TRBJ2-7; 8 positions match TRBD1. Germline CDR1 reads MNHEY; CDR2 reads SMNVEV (reference sequence). This CDR3 spans 13 amino acids. Trimming removed 5 bases from V and 7 bases from J; junction bases left unmatched: 7. The CDR3 region is CASSMAGGNEQYF. The DNA for the CDR3 is TGTGCCAGCAGTATGGCAGGGGGCAATGAGCAGTACTTC.

This chain links TRBV2 with TRBJ1-2; D might be TRBD1 (5 bases). Looked up from germline, CDR1 is SNHLY and CDR2 is FYNNEI. This CDR3 comprises 16 residues. V lost 4 bases, J lost 2 bases, and 17 bases lay in between. CDR3 protein: CASSASFRQMNYGYTF. In nucleotides, the CDR3 is TGTGCCAGCAGTGCCTCCTTCCGACAGATGAACTATGGCTACACCTTC. Full variable domain (missing parts from reference TRBV2 and TRBJ1-2): EPEVTQTPSHQVTQMGQEVILRCVPISNHLYFYWYRQILGQKVEFLVSFYNNEISEKSEIFDDQFSVERPDGSNFTLKIRSTKLEDSAMYFCASSASFRQMNYGYTFGSGTRLTVV.

The chain carries TRBV6-1 and TRBJ1-2; D gene ambiguous. CDR1 is MNHNS and CDR2 is SASEGT in the germline V gene. Trimming removed 1 base at V and 4 bases at J, with 10 bases between. This CDR3 is built from 14 residues. The CDR3: CASSEGSFGYGYTF. The CDR3 coding sequence is TGTGCCAGCAGTGAAGGTTCGTTTGGCTATGGCTACACCTTC.

The CDR3 is CASSPVTGLPYEQYF. The CDR3 DNA follows: TGTGCCAGCAGCCCGGTGACAGGGCTACCCTACGAGCAGTACTTC. The genes are TRBV14 and TRBJ2-7, with 7 bases that match TRBD1. Germline CDR1 SGHDN, CDR2 FVKESK. The CDR3 sequence is 15 residues long. V shed 4 bases, J shed 2 bases, and the junction held 8 bases outside the gene matches.

The J gene is TRBJ2-7, the V gene TRBV29-1; TRBD2 agrees at 8 bases. The CDR3 runs 13 residues. The germline V gene has CDR1 SQVTM and CDR2 ANQGSEA. V lost 4 bases and J lost 0; bases outside the gene matches: 2. For the CDR3, the DNA is TGCAGCGTTGTAACTAGCGGCTCCTACGAGCAGTACTTC. It is translated as CSVVTSGSYEQYF.

The chain employs TRBV6-5 and TRBJ2-6; D uncertain. V dropped 8 bases and J dropped 2 bases, with 4 bases sitting between them. Germline assignment: CDR1 MNHEY and CDR2 SVGAGI. The CDR3 totals 12 residues. Written as DNA, the CDR3 is TGTGCCAGCGGGGCTGGGGCCAACGTCCTGACTTTC. This sequence encodes CASGAGANVLTF.

The chain has TRBV19 and TRBJ2-3, with D maybe TRBD1 (5 bases). The V gene's germline CDR1 is LNHDA and CDR2 SQIVND (reference sequence). This CDR3 has 14 residues. Trimming pared 6 bases from V and 1 base from J, leaving 11 bases between. Written as DNA, the CDR3 is TGTGCCAGTAGAGGGGTAGGGGGCACAGATACGCAGTATTTT. It translates to CASRGVGGTDTQYF.

This sequence joins TRBV5-8 and TRBJ1-3; D uncertain. Germline V gene data show CDR1 as SGHTS and CDR2 as YDEGEE. CDR3 length: 13 amino acids. The germline V and J ends were trimmed by 0 bases and 6 bases, with 7 bases remaining between them. This chain's CDR3 is CASSLGSVNTIYF. CDR3 nucleotide sequence: TGTGCCAGCAGCTTGGGGTCGGTAAACACCATATATTTT.

The rearrangement uses TRBV4-1 and TRBJ1-3, with D unclear. CDR1 is MGHRA and CDR2 is YSYEKL in the germline V gene. CDR3 length: 15 residues. Trimming removed 0 bases from V and 1 base from J, with 7 bases in between. CDR3 DNA sequence: TGCGCCAGCAGCCAAGATGTCAGGTCTGGAAACACCATATATTTT. Encoded protein: CASSQDVRSGNTIYF.

The gene calls are TRBV6-5 and TRBJ1-3; D remains unclear. Deletions cut 7 bases from V and 1 base from J, with 14 bases between. Germline V lookup: CDR1 MNHEY, CDR2 SVGAGI. CDR3 length: 15 amino acids. CDR3: CASTFSELSGNTIYF. The CDR3, as DNA: TGTGCCAGCACATTTTCAGAGTTATCTGGAAACACCATATATTTT.

V and J are TRBV7-9 and TRBJ2-5, with 8 bases matching TRBD1. The CDR3 is made up of 14 amino acids. Losses at the gene ends were 5 bases for V and 7 bases for J; bases not matched to a gene: 9. Germline V CDR1 and CDR2: SEHNR, FQNEAQ (reference sequence). The CDR3 loop is CASSLDRALGTQYF. CDR3 sequence (DNA): TGTGCCAGCAGCCTGGACAGGGCCCTAGGGACCCAGTACTTC.

Only a few counts were recorded for this clone. The chain employs TRBV27 and TRBJ1-6, with 9 bases matching TRBD1. Germline V gene lookup returns CDR1 MNHEY and CDR2 SMNVEV (reference sequence). CDR3 length: 15 residues. Unmatched junction bases numbered 7, after V lost 5 bases and J lost 8 bases. The CDR3 DNA is TGTGCCAGCAGTAGGGACAGGGTATGGGATTCACCCCTCCACTTT. Its translation is CASSRDRVWDSPLHF.

The V call is TRBV28, the J call TRBJ1-1; 7 bases line up with TRBD1. CDR1 is MDHEN and CDR2 is SYDVKM in the germline V gene. V lost 7 bases to trimming and J lost 7 bases; unmatched junction nucleotides: 6. The CDR3 sequence is 12 residues long. The CDR3 region has the DNA TGTGCCAGCAAGACAGGGCCTATTGAAGCTTTCTTT. Residues: CASKTGPIEAFF.

The genes are TRBV6-6 and TRBJ2-3, with a possible D match to TRBD1 (6 bases). V was clipped by 5 bases and J by 3 bases, with 18 bases between them. The germline V gene encodes CDR1 MNHNY and CDR2 SVGAGI (reference sequence). The CDR3 is made up of 16 amino acids. The CDR3 loop is CASSRQGLRYTDTQYF. The CDR3, as DNA: TGTGCCAGCAGTCGTCAGGGGCTTAGGTATACAGATACGCAGTATTTT.

This chain links TRBV5-5 with TRBJ1-6; TRBD1 agrees at 7 bases. The J segment lost 10 bases and the V segment lost 4 bases, leaving 11 bases of the junction unmatched. The CDR3 contains 15 residues. The germline V gene encodes CDR1 SGHKS and CDR2 YYEKEE (reference sequence). CDR3 nucleotides: TGTGCCAGCAGCCCCTACGACAGGGAGTACTCACCCCTCCACTTT. It yields the protein CASSPYDREYSPLHF.

The chain links TRBV19 to TRBJ2-3; TRBD2 matches at 7 bases. Germline CDR1 LNHDA, CDR2 SQIVND (reference sequence). This CDR3 is built from 14 residues. J lost 2 bases, V lost 5 bases, and 4 bases had no gene match. CDR3 residues: CASSAGVLTDTQYF. CDR3 coding DNA: TGTGCCAGTAGTGCGGGGGTCCTCACAGATACGCAGTATTTT. Looking up the rest from reference TRBV19 and TRBJ2-3 gives the full variable domain: DGGITQSPKYLFRKEGQNVTLSCEQNLNHDAMYWYRQDPGQGLRLIYYSQIVNDFQKGDIAEGYSVSREKKESFPLTVTSAQKNPTAFYLCASSAGVLTDTQYFGPGTRLTVL.

The chain combines TRBV6-5 with TRBJ1-6; D ambiguous. The ends were cut back, 5 bases at V and 9 bases at J, with 8 bases in the middle. The CDR3 consists of 12 residues. Germline-derived CDR1 and CDR2 are MNHEY and SVGAGI. CDR3 residues: CASSLRTSPLHF. For the CDR3, the DNA is TGTGCCAGCAGTCTTAGGACTTCACCCCTCCACTTT.

This clone was counted once. The chain has TRBV9 and TRBJ2-2; D tentatively fits TRBD1 or TRBD2 (6 bases each). The CDR3 is 17 amino acids. Germline CDR1 is SGDLS and CDR2 is YYNGEE. V lost 2 bases to trimming and J lost 0 bases, with 14 bases between them. Written as DNA, the CDR3 is TGTGCCAGCAGCGTTGAGGGGGGACTGGCGAACACCGGGGAGCTGTTTTTT. Translation: CASSVEGGLANTGELFF.

The V gene is TRBV7-9, the J gene TRBJ1-1; no clear D gene. The V end was cut by 1 base, the J end by 4 bases, with 7 bases between. In germline, CDR1 is SEHNR, CDR2 FQNEAQ (reference sequence). The CDR3 contains 13 residues. The CDR3 sequence is CASSLVALTEAFF. The CDR3 nucleotides are TGTGCCAGCAGCTTAGTAGCCCTCACTGAAGCTTTCTTT.

This clone was seen a handful of times. This chain joins TRBV6-5 and TRBJ1-5; D uncertain. The CDR3 covers 14 residues. Per the germline V gene, CDR1 is MNHEY and CDR2 is SVGAGI. The V gene lost 2 bases and the J gene lost 5 bases, with 10 bases spanning the gap. The CDR3 DNA reads as TGTGCCAGCAGTTACGCGGGGAGGGATCAGCCCCAGCATTTT. This gives the protein CASSYAGRDQPQHF.